Listed below are T cell receptor beta chains from one sample, sequenced in a study of T cell changes during pregnancy in multiple sclerosis. Clones were sequenced by immunoSEQ multiplex PCR, and TCRdb holds only the in-frame ones, with some missing. The data hold tens of thousands of clones, with about 92% observed a single time. Source: CD4+ T cells from peripheral blood mononuclear cells, taken before pregnancy. All receptors come from a female donor with multiple sclerosis, enrolled in a pregnancy study. Both conserved end residues are part of each CDR3.

J: TRBJ2-2
V: TRBV27
CDR3: CASSPHSGAGELFF

J: TRBJ1-4
V: TRBV19
CDR3: CASRIPGTANEKLFF

J: TRBJ2-2
V: TRBV28
CDR3: CASSVIQGGGELFF

J: TRBJ1-1
V: TRBV10-3
CDR3: CAISESKGVGNTEAFF

J: TRBJ1-2
V: TRBV7-2
CDR3: CASSLSPFVRLYGYTF

J: TRBJ2-7
V: TRBV7-2
CDR3: CASSLAHSYEQYF

J: TRBJ1-5
V: TRBV27
CDR3: CASSLQTSNQPQHF

J: TRBJ2-4
V: TRBV7-9
CDR3: CASSGSGGKNIQYF

J: TRBJ2-2
V: TRBV6-5
CDR3: CASRPAVETGELFF

J: TRBJ1-1
V: TRBV5-1
CDR3: CASSLATGLGLNTEAFF

J: TRBJ2-7
V: TRBV7-2
CDR3: CASSWGGHYEQYF

J: TRBJ1-1
V: TRBV12-5
CDR3: CASGLGTGVPIF

J: TRBJ1-5
V: TRBV28
CDR3: CASRYILSGGQPQHF

J: TRBJ2-7
V: TRBV5-4
CDR3: CASSPTGLAEQYF

J: TRBJ1-2
V: TRBV4-3
CDR3: CASSQSVGTGHHGYTF

J: TRBJ1-1
V: TRBV11-2
CDR3: CASSSLQNTEAFF

J: TRBJ2-1
V: TRBV6-6
CDR3: CASSRQGEQFF

J: TRBJ2-1
V: TRBV7-3
CDR3: CASSLGPSSGVGFF

J: TRBJ2-3
V: TRBV7-2
CDR3: CASSLVGGRPDTQYF

J: TRBJ2-1
V: TRBV10-3
CDR3: CAISGGLAGYNEQFF

J: TRBJ2-7
V: TRBV27
CDR3: CASRDIRRTSGAFVF

J: TRBJ2-3
V: TRBV5-4
CDR3: CASSLSDTQYF

J: TRBJ2-7
V: TRBV5-4
CDR3: CASSLVGRGREQYF

J: TRBJ2-3
V: TRBV9
CDR3: CASSACKRQGGDTQYF

J: TRBJ2-7
V: TRBV7-2
CDR3: CASSPYARYEQYF

J: TRBJ1-1
V: TRBV28
CDR3: CASSLLDRGTTEAFF

J: TRBJ1-1
V: TRBV6-1
CDR3: CASSQGIAFF

J: TRBJ2-2
V: TRBV7-3
CDR3: CASSWGGLNTGELFF

J: TRBJ2-7
V: TRBV19
CDR3: CASSPPRTSGSPGEQYF

J: TRBJ2-3
V: TRBV7-2
CDR3: CASSYRTSGPTDTQYF

J: TRBJ2-7
V: TRBV29-1
CDR3: CSVAREMDEQYF